This T cell receptor (beta chain) was sequenced during a study of blood T cell repertoires in COVID-19. About the research overall: Whether acute or convalescent, the COVID-19 samples came from the United States, Italy and Spain. The cDNA or gDNA used as material had been derived from T cells, B-cell-depleted T cells, or PBMCs.

Assay: immunoSEQ multiplex PCR; the TCRdb copy retains only in-frame clones and omits some. The data contain some 230,000 clones, approximately 90% of them singletons. The receptor's source is a woman between 50 and 59 years old with COVID-19, enrolled during active disease. The sequencing input was peripheral blood.

DNA of the CDR3: TGTGCCAGCAGCCAAGTATGGGGGACAGGGTATGGCTACACCTTC. Protein sequence: CASSQVWGTGYGYTF. J is TRBJ1-2 and V is TRBV3-1 (or the pseudogene TRBV3-2); 9 bases are a match to TRBD1. The junction had 5 bases not matched to a gene; V was cut back by 1 base and J by 5 bases. Looked up from germline, CDR1 is LGHDT and CDR2 is YNNKEL (reference sequence). The CDR3 length is 15 residues.